Below, 27 T cell receptor beta chains from the same sample are listed, as sequenced in a study of T cell responses to AZD1222 COVID-19 vaccine listed by TCRdb under 2021. Per the publication, the time point label means: about 28 days (+/-7) after the second vaccine dose. Libraries were prepared through the immunoSEQ multiplex PCR assay. TCRdb stores this immuneACCESS table with in-frame sequences only. Part of the clones is absent; in the studies checked, under half of the shortfall reflects unresolved V genes, and no reason is known for the rest. The sample yields more than 85,000 clones; about 88% were counted once. The biggest ten clones account for 44% of the sample. Here the sequenced sample was peripheral blood, taken 28 days after the second AZD1222 dose. The receptors stem from an adult who received the AZD1222 COVID-19 vaccine.

V is TRBV11-2 and J is TRBJ2-7, with TRBD1 matching over 7 bases. CDR3 length: 14 amino acids. The germline gives CDR1 SGHAT, CDR2 FQNNGV. V dropped 0 bases and J dropped 9; count of bases not matched to a gene: 8. The CDR3 here is CASSLDRTGSVQYF. DNA of the CDR3: TGTGCCAGCAGCTTAGATAGGACAGGCTCCGTGCAGTACTTC.

Of note for this clone: Given the absence of the conserved phenylalanine or tryptophan at the CDR3 end, a read error is likely. The DNA is left out, because the CDR3 cannot be placed on it with certainty; the CDR3 is given as TCRdb lists it. V usage is TRBV28 and J usage is TRBJ1-2. Inclusive of both ends, the CDR3 amounts to 14 amino acids. CDR1 and CDR2 from the germline V gene are MDHEN and SYDVKM. The CDR3 is CASSLLTGREGASY.

CDR3 loop: CASSLFVRPTGELFF. The CDR3 coding sequence is TGTGCCAGCAGCTTGTTCGTCAGACCCACCGGGGAGCTGTTTTTT. V gene TRBV5-5 combines with J gene TRBJ2-2, with unresolved D. CDR1 is SGHKS and CDR2 is YYEKEE in the germline V gene (reference sequence). The CDR3 extends over 15 amino acids. Trimming removed 1 base from V and 4 bases from J, with 11 bases in between. The full variable domain, its missing parts supplied by reference TRBV5-5 and TRBJ2-2, is DAGVTQSPTHLIKTRGQQVTLRCSPISGHKSVSWYQQVLGQGPQFIFQYYEKEERGRGNFPDRFSARQFPNYSSELNVNALLLGDSALYLCASSLFVRPTGELFFGEGSRLTVL.

This clone has a handful of counts. The DNA for the CDR3 is TGTGCCAGCAGTTACTCGATAATAGCGGGAGGTGATACGCAGTATTTT. It encodes CASSYSIIAGGDTQYF. The V and J genes are TRBV6-5 and TRBJ2-3; 10 bases match TRBD2. The CDR3 is 16 amino acids. The V gene's germline CDR1 is MNHEY and CDR2 SVGAGI. The V segment lost 0 bases and the J segment 6 bases; nucleotides outside the gene matches: 6.

The chain carries TRBV7-3 and TRBJ2-3, with D tentatively TRBD2 (6 bases). CDR1 SGHTA and CDR2 FQGTGA come from the germline V gene. The V end lost 1 base, the J end lost 7 bases, and 24 bases lay between the germline ends. The CDR3 length is 18 residues. The CDR3 bases are TGTGCCAGCAGCTTAAGCCGGGACTCCGTTGGGGTGACAAATACGCAGTATTTT. The encoded protein is CASSLSRDSVGVTNTQYF. Filled out from reference TRBV7-3 and TRBJ2-3, the complete variable domain reads GAGVSQTPSNKVTEKGKYVELRCDPISGHTALYWYRQSLGQGPEFLIYFQGTGAADDSGLPNDRFFAVRPEGSVSTLKIQRTERGDSAVYLCASSLSRDSVGVTNTQYFGPGTRLTVL.

V usage is TRBV7-6 and J usage is TRBJ2-7; no reliable D call. This CDR3 has 14 amino acids. Germline V gene lookup returns CDR1 SGHVS and CDR2 FNYEAQ. V was shortened by 5 bases and J by 3 bases, with 14 bases between the two germline ends. The CDR3 nucleotides read TGTGCCAGCAGCATCGCCTCCACCGGCTACGAGCAGTACTTC. Translated, it gives CASSIASTGYEQYF.

The chain combines TRBV6-5 with TRBJ2-7, with a weak D call TRBD1 (6 bases). Trimming removed 9 bases from V and 2 bases from J, with 17 bases in between. This CDR3 spans 14 amino acids. Germline V gene lookup returns CDR1 MNHEY and CDR2 SVGAGI. The CDR3 DNA sequence: TGTGCCAGTAGGAACAGGGAGAACGCCTACGAGCAGTACTTC. It specifies CASRNRENAYEQYF.

The J gene is TRBJ2-5, the V gene TRBV11-2, with D unclear. The length of the CDR3 is 13 residues. CDR1 is SGHAT, CDR2 FQNNGV, per germline. V lost 2 bases and J 2 bases, leaving 6 bases between the germline ends. The CDR3 nucleotides read TGTGCCAGCAGCTTAAACGGACAAGAGACCCAGTACTTC. It is translated as CASSLNGQETQYF.

The J gene is TRBJ2-2, the V gene TRBV27; 8 bases align to TRBD1. The CDR3 extends over 15 amino acids. V shed 6 bases, J shed 2 bases, and the junction held 5 bases outside the gene matches. Germline-derived CDR1 and CDR2 are MNHEY and SMNVEV (reference sequence). The DNA for the CDR3 is TGTGCCAGCAGAAGACAGGGGATTAACACCGGGGAGCTGTTTTTT. It specifies CASRRQGINTGELFF.

This chain connects TRBV27 to TRBJ1-1, with TRBD1 matching 8 bases. The CDR3 sequence is 16 residues long. The germline V gene encodes CDR1 MNHEY and CDR2 SMNVEV (reference sequence). J was trimmed by 0 bases and V by 5 bases; bases with no gene match: 8. CDR3 DNA: TGTGCCAGCAGTCCTCGGCAGGGGGCCATGAACACTGAAGCTTTCTTT. Translated, it gives CASSPRQGAMNTEAFF.

V gene TRBV19 combines with J gene TRBJ1-2; no clear D gene. Per the germline V gene, CDR1 is LNHDA and CDR2 is SQIVND (reference sequence). The CDR3 sequence is 15 residues long. Trimming shortened V by 5 bases and J by 4 bases, and 17 bases separated the two germline ends. This CDR3 reads CASSSQQVGRYGYTF. CDR3 DNA: TGTGCCAGTAGTTCCCAGCAGGTTGGCCGCTATGGCTACACCTTC.

The V and J genes are TRBV19 and TRBJ2-1; D possibly corresponds to TRBD2 (6 bases). The CDR3 length is 14 residues. Trimming took off 7 bases at V and 10 bases at J, with 20 bases between the two ends. Germline V gene lookup returns CDR1 LNHDA and CDR2 SQIVND (reference sequence). For the CDR3, the DNA is TGTGCCAGTACCCCGAACACAATTAGCGGAGAGCAGTTCTTC. It specifies CASTPNTISGEQFF.

The CDR3 loop reads CAFRLGGKREQYF. For the CDR3, the DNA is TGTGCCTTCCGACTCGGCGGGAAACGCGAGCAGTACTTC. The chain recombines TRBV30 with TRBJ2-7, with a tentative D call TRBD2 (6 bases). The ends were cut back, 7 bases at V and 6 bases at J, with 19 bases in the middle. This CDR3 spans 13 amino acids. Germline loops: CDR1 GTSNPN, CDR2 SVGIG (reference sequence).

The chain recombines TRBV4-1 with TRBJ2-2; 10 bases match TRBD2. Germline V gene data show CDR1 as MGHRA and CDR2 as YSYEKL. The junction had 10 bases not matched to a gene; V was cut back by 0 bases and J by 0 bases. The CDR3 has 20 amino acids. Here the CDR3 DNA reads TGCGCCAGCAGCCAAGAAGCCCTGAGGACTAGCGGTGCGAACACCGGGGAGCTGTTTTTT. Its protein is CASSQEALRTSGANTGELFF.

The genes are TRBV5-1 and TRBJ2-5, with D possibly matching TRBD2 (6 bases). Trimming shortened V by 2 bases and J by 5 bases, and 13 bases separated the two germline ends. Germline V gene lookup returns CDR1 SGHRS and CDR2 YFSETQ. This CDR3 is 14 amino acids long. CDR3 amino acids: CASSFGGVEETQYF. As DNA, the CDR3 is TGCGCCAGCAGCTTCGGGGGAGTAGAGGAGACCCAGTACTTC.

This chain's CDR3 is CASSLAGGFSYEQYF. In DNA form, the CDR3 reads TGTGCCAGCAGTTTAGCGGGAGGTTTCTCCTACGAGCAGTACTTC. The chain is built from TRBV28 and TRBJ2-7; 8 bases line up with TRBD2. Germline-derived CDR1 and CDR2 are MDHEN and SYDVKM. The CDR3 spans 15 residues. The trim removed 2 bases at V and 0 bases at J, leaving 3 bases unmatched.

The rearrangement uses TRBV30 and TRBJ1-3; D gene uncertain. The CDR3 covers 10 residues. V was pared by 8 bases and J by 4 bases, with 6 bases between. CDR1 GTSNPN and CDR2 SVGIG come from the germline V gene (reference sequence). CDR3: CALGGNTIYF. The CDR3 DNA follows: TGTGCCCTCGGGGGAAACACCATATATTTT.

This rearrangement joins TRBV27 to TRBJ1-2, with D perhaps matching TRBD1 (5 bases). V was cut by 3 bases and J by 6 bases, with 8 bases left in between. The germline V gene encodes CDR1 MNHEY and CDR2 SMNVEV (reference sequence). This CDR3 contains 12 residues. The CDR3 loop reads CASSFSGDGYTF. As DNA, the CDR3 is TGTGCCAGCAGTTTTTCGGGGGATGGCTACACCTTC.

The V and J genes are TRBV7-3 and TRBJ2-1, with D possibly being TRBD2 (6 bases). The CDR3 runs 14 residues. V lost 2 bases, J lost 6 bases, and 11 bases lay in between. Germline V gives CDR1 SGHTA, CDR2 FQGTGA. The CDR3 sequence is CASSLGTGPNEQFF. CDR3 sequence (DNA): TGTGCCAGCAGCTTAGGGACTGGCCCCAATGAGCAGTTCTTC.

The chain recombines TRBV9 with TRBJ2-1; no reliable D call. This CDR3 has 14 amino acids. Trimming pared 2 bases from V and 0 bases from J, leaving 6 bases between. CDR1 and CDR2 from the germline V gene are SGDLS and YYNGEE. DNA for the CDR3: TGTGCCAGCAGCGTTGGCTACTCCTACAATGAGCAGTTCTTC. The encoded protein is CASSVGYSYNEQFF.

V and J are TRBV7-2 and TRBJ2-4; a weak D match, TRBD2 (6 bases). Trimming pared 5 bases from V and 0 bases from J, leaving 14 bases between. Germline V CDR1 and CDR2: SGHTA, FQGNSA. The length of the CDR3 is 16 residues. The CDR3 nucleotides are TGTGCCAGCAGCCCACGGGGAGGACTAGCCAAAAACATTCAGTACTTC. Its protein is CASSPRGGLAKNIQYF.

This rearrangement joins TRBV6-4 to TRBJ2-5; TRBD1 is a possible D gene (6 bases). V was pared by 1 base and J by 1 base, with 16 bases between. This CDR3 is 17 amino acids long. Germline-derived CDR1 and CDR2 are MRHNA and SNTAGT. The CDR3 coding sequence is TGTGCCAGCAGTGACTTTTGGACAGCTCCATTCCAAGAGACCCAGTACTTC. Its translation: CASSDFWTAPFQETQYF.

J is TRBJ1-6 and V is TRBV27; D gene unclear. This CDR3 region has 17 residues. CDR1 MNHEY and CDR2 SMNVEV come from the germline V gene (reference sequence). Trimming shortened V by 5 bases and J by 0 bases, and 14 bases separated the two germline ends. The CDR3 spells CASSPRAASSYNSPLHF. The CDR3 DNA is TGTGCCAGCAGTCCACGGGCAGCCAGCTCCTATAATTCACCCCTCCACTTT.

V is TRBV27 and J is TRBJ2-1, with D perhaps TRBD2 (6 bases). Germline assignment: CDR1 MNHEY and CDR2 SMNVEV (reference sequence). The CDR3 is 15 residues long. Trimming pared 4 bases from V and 4 bases from J, leaving 14 bases between. The CDR3 loop reads CASSSQWGEYNEQFF. The CDR3 DNA reads TGTGCCAGCAGTTCCCAATGGGGGGAGTACAATGAGCAGTTCTTC.

The rearrangement links TRBV19 to TRBJ2-4, with D perhaps TRBD1 (6 bases). Trimming removed 3 bases at V and 7 bases at J, with 13 bases between. The CDR3 contains 14 residues. Germline CDR1 LNHDA, CDR2 SQIVND (reference sequence). The CDR3 bases are TGTGCCAGTAGTATCGGGCAGGGGCGGAACATTCAGTACTTC. Amino acid sequence: CASSIGQGRNIQYF.

The table lists this clone with a few counts. V usage is TRBV18 and J usage is TRBJ2-1; 8 nucleotides align to TRBD2. The V segment lost 2 bases and the J segment 4 bases; nucleotides outside the gene matches: 4. CDR3 size: 15 residues. The germline gives CDR1 KGHSH, CDR2 LQKENI. DNA for the CDR3: TGTGCCAGCTCACCAGGAACGGGAGGGTACAATGAGCAGTTCTTC. It is translated as CASSPGTGGYNEQFF.

V and J are TRBV5-4 and TRBJ1-1, with D hard to call. The germline V gene has CDR1 SGHNT and CDR2 YYREEE (reference sequence). V lost 0 bases to trimming and J lost 5 bases, with 11 bases between them. The CDR3 is made up of 14 amino acids. The CDR3 sequence is CASSLDPRGTEAFF. The CDR3 coding sequence is TGTGCCAGCAGCTTGGATCCCCGTGGGACTGAAGCTTTCTTT.